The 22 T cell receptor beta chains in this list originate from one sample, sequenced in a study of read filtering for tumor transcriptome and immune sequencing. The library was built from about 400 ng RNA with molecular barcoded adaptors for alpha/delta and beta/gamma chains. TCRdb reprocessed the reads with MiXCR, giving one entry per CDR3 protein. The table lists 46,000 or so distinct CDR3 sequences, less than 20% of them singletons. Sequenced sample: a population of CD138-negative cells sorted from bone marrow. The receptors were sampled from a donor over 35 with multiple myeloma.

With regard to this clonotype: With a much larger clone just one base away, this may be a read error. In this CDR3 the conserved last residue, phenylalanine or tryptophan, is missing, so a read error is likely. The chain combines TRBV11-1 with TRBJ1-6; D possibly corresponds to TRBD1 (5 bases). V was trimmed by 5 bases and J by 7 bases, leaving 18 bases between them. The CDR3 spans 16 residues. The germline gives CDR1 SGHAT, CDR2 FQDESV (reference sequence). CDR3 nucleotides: TGTGCCAGCAGCGCCTTAGTGGGGACCTCAAATTCACCCCTCCACCTT. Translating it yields CASSALVGTSNSPLHL.

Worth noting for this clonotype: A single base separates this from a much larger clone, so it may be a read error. In DNA, the CDR3 is TGCAGCGTTGAGAAGGGGCAGGGAGAGACCCAGTACTTC. Its protein product is CSVEKGQGETQYF. This chain uses TRBV29-1 with TRBJ2-5; D is perhaps TRBD1 (5 bases). Per the germline V gene, CDR1 is SQVTM and CDR2 is ANQGSEA. CDR3 size: 13 residues. Trimming shortened V by 3 bases and J by 4 bases, and 12 bases separated the two germline ends.

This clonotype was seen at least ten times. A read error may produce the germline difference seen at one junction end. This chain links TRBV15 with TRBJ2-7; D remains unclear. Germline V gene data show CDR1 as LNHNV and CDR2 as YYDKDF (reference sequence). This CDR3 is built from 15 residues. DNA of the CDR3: TGTGCCATCAGCCGGCTCCCCTCTAACTCCTACGAGCAGTACTTC. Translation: CAISRLPSNSYEQYF.

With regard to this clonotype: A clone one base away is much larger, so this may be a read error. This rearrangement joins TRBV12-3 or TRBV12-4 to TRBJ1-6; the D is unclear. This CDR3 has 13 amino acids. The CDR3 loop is CASRRTGDSPPHF. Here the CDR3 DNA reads TGTGCCAGCAGACGGACTGGCGATTCACCCCCCCACTTT.

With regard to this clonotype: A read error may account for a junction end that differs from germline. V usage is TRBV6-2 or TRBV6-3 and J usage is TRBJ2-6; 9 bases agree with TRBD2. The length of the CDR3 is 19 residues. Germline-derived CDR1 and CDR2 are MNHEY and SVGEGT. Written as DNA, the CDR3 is TGTACCAGCAGTTACACCCGGACTAGCGTGTTCTCTGGGGCCAACGTCTTGACTTTC. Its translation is CTSSYTRTSVFSGANVLTF.

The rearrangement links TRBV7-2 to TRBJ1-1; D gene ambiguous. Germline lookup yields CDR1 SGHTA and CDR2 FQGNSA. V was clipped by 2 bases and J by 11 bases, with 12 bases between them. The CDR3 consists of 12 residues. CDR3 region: CASSLSVPLAFF. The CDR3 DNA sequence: TGTGCCAGCAGCTTATCAGTGCCCCTGGCTTTCTTT.

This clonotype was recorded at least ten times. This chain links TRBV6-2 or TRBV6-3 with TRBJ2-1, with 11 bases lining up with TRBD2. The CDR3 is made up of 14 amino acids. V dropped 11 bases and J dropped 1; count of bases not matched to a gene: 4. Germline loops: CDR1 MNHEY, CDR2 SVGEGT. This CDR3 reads CAGRLAGSYNEQFF. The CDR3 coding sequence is TGTGCCGGGAGACTAGCGGGATCCTACAATGAGCAGTTCTTC.

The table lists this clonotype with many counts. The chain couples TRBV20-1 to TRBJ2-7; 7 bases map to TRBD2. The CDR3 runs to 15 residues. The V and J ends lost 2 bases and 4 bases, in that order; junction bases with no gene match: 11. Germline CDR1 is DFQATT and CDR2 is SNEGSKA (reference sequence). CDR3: CSARNPSTSDYEQYF. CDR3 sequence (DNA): TGCAGTGCTAGAAACCCCTCCACTAGCGATTACGAGCAGTACTTC.

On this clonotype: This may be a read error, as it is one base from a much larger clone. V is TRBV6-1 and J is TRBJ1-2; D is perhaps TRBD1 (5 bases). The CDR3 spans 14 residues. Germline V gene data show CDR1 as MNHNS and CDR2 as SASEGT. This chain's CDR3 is CAGSAGAANYGYTF. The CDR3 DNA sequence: TGTGCCGGCAGTGCCGGGGCAGCCAACTATGGCTACACCTTC.

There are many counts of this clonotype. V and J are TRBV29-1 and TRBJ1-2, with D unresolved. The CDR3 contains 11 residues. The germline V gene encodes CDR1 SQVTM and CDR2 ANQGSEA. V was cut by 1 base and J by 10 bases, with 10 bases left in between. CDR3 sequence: CSVEGGGIYTF. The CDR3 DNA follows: TGCAGCGTTGAAGGTGGAGGCATCTACACCTTC.

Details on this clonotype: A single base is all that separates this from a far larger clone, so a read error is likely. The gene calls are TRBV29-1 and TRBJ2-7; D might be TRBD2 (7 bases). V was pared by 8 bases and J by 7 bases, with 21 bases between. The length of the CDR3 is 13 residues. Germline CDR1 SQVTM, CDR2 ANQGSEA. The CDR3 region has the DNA TGCAGCATCTGGGGGGGCAGGGAGAATGAGCAGTACTTC. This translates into CSIWGGRENEQYF.

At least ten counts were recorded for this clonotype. CDR3 protein: CASSWGGGQINSPLHF. CDR3 nucleotide sequence: TGTGCCAGCAGCTGGGGCGGGGGACAGATCAATTCACCCCTCCACTTT. The rearrangement joins TRBV7-2 to TRBJ1-6; the match to TRBD1 covers 7 bases. This CDR3 region has 16 residues. Germline V gene sequence: CDR1 SGHTA, CDR2 FQGNSA. The V gene end was trimmed by 4 bases and the J gene end by 7 bases; junction bases not matched to a gene: 10.

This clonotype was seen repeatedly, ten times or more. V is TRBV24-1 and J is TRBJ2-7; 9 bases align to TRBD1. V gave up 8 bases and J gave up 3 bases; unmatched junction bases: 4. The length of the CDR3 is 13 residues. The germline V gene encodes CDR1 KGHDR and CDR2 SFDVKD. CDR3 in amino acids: CATKTGGVYEQYF. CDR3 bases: TGTGCCACCAAAACAGGGGGCGTCTACGAGCAGTACTTC.

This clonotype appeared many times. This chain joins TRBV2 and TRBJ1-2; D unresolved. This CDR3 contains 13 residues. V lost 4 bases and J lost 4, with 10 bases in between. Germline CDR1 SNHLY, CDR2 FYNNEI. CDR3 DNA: TGTGCCAGCAGTGTTAGGGAAACCTATGGCTACACCTTC. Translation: CASSVRETYGYTF. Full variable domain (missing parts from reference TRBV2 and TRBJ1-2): EPEVTQTPSHQVTQMGQEVILRCVPISNHLYFYWYRQILGQKVEFLVSFYNNEISEKSEIFDDQFSVERPDGSNFTLKIRSTKLEDSAMYFCASSVRETYGYTFGSGTRLTVV.

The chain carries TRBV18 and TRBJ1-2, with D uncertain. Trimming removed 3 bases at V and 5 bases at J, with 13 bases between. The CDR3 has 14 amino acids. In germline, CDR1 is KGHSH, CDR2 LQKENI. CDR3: CASSPGGRDYGYTF. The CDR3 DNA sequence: TGTGCCAGCTCACCCGGAGGGCGCGATTATGGCTACACCTTC.

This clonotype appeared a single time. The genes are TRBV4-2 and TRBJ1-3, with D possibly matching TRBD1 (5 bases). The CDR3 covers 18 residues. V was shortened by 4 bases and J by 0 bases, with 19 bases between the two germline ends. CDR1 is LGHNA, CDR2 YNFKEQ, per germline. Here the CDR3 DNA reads TGTGCCAGCAGCCGAGATTTGGCAGGGCCGACCTCTGGAAACACCATATATTTT. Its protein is CASSRDLAGPTSGNTIYF.

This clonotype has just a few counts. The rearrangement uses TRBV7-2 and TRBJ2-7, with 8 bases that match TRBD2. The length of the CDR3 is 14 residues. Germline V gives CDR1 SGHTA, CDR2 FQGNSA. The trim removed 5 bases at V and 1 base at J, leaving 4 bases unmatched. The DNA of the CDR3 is TGTGCCAGCAGCCCCGGACTAGCTTCCTACGAGCAGTACTTC. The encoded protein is CASSPGLASYEQYF.

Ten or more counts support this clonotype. CDR3: CASSITDREPEQYF. The CDR3 region has the DNA TGTGCCAGTAGTATAACGGACAGGGAGCCGGAGCAGTACTTC. The V gene is TRBV19, the J gene TRBJ2-7; the match to TRBD1 covers 8 bases. The CDR3 contains 14 residues. Germline lookup yields CDR1 LNHDA and CDR2 SQIVND (reference sequence). With 2 bases clipped from V and 7 bases from J, the junction kept 7 bases outside the gene matches.

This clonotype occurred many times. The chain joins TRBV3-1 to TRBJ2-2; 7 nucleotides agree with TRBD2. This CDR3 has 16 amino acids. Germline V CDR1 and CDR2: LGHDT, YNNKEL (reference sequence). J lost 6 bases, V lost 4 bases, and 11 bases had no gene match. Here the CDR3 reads CASSLLAGRRAGELFF. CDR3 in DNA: TGTGCCAGCAGCCTTCTCGCCGGGAGGAGGGCCGGGGAGCTGTTTTTT.

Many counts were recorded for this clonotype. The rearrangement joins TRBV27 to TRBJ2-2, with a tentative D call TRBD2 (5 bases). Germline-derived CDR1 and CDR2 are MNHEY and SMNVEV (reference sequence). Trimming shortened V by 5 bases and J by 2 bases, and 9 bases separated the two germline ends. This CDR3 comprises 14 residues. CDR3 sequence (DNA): TGTGCCAGCAGTCCGGGAAAAAACACCGGGGAGCTGTTTTTT. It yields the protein CASSPGKNTGELFF.

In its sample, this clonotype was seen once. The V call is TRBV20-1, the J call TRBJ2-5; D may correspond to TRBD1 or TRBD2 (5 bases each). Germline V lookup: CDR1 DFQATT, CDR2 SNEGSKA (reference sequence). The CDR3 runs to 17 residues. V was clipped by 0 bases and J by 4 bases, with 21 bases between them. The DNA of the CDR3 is TGCAGTGCTAGAGATAGCTCTGGGGCTAGCCGATTAGAGACCCAGTACTTC. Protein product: CSARDSSGASRLETQYF.

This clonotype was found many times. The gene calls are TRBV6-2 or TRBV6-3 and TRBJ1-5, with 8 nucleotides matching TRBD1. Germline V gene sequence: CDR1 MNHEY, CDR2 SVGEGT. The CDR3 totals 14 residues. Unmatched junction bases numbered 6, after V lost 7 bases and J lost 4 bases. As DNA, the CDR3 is TGTGCCAGCACCCCCGGACAGGGAAATCAGCCCCAGCATTTT. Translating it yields CASTPGQGNQPQHF.